These 4 T cell receptor beta chains were all obtained from the same sample, sequenced in a study of T-cell reconstitution after alpha-beta-depleted transplantation in children. During its preparation, the TCRbeta library received unique molecular identifiers. TCRdb called the PCR reads again in MiXCR, with one record for every CDR3 protein. The table has 490,000 or so distinct CDR3 sequences, roughly a tenth seen once. Sequencing was performed on PBMCs, taken before TCRalphabeta/CD19-depleted stem cell transplant. These receptors all come from a child aged 2-15 years with inherited bone marrow failure, due to receive a stem cell transplant.

This clonotype occurred many times. The J gene is TRBJ1-2, the V gene TRBV27, with D perhaps TRBD1 (5 bases). Trimming left V 3 bases short and J 3 bases short, with 11 bases between. CDR3 length equals 14 residues. The germline V gene has CDR1 MNHEY and CDR2 SMNVEV (reference sequence). CDR3 bases: TGTGCCAGCAGTTTCGGGGGTGGGGACTATGGCTACACCTTC. It specifies CASSFGGGDYGYTF.

This clonotype was seen repeatedly, ten times or more. V gene TRBV27 combines with J gene TRBJ2-7; 7 bases line up with TRBD1. J was trimmed by 2 bases and V by 0 bases; bases with no gene match: 1. The CDR3 is 14 residues long. Germline CDR1 is MNHEY and CDR2 is SMNVEV (reference sequence). The CDR3 DNA reads as TGTGCCAGCAGTTTATCTACAGGGGCCTACGAGCAGTACTTC. Encoded protein: CASSLSTGAYEQYF.

This clonotype was recorded at least ten times. The V gene is TRBV4-1, the J gene TRBJ1-2; D call uncertain. Per germline, CDR1 MGHRA and CDR2 YSYEKL. The CDR3 is made up of 13 amino acids. V lost 5 bases to trimming and J lost 4 bases, with 11 bases between them. DNA for the CDR3: TGCGCCAGCAGCACTAGGGTGGGCTATGGCTACACCTTC. Protein product: CASSTRVGYGYTF.

This clonotype was counted at least ten times. Here the CDR3 reads CASSLEAGARHEQFF. CDR3 nucleotides: TGTGCCAGCAGCTTAGAGGCGGGAGCTCGGCATGAGCAGTTCTTC. The V call is TRBV7-9, the J call TRBJ2-1; 7 bases match TRBD2. Per germline, CDR1 SEHNR and CDR2 FQNEAQ (reference sequence). The CDR3 loop spans 15 amino acids. Trimming took 1 base from V and 8 from J; bases not matched to a gene: 8.